The 10 T cell receptor beta chains below all came from one sample that was sequenced in a study of T-cell memory formation after mild COVID-19. TCRdb recomputed calls from the 5' RACE reads with MiXCR, one row per CDR3 protein. The data show approximately 350,000 distinct CDR3 sequences, 13% seen once. Sequencing was performed on PBMCs or a T cell subset sorted from them (not recorded which). The receptors were sampled from a man between 18 and 35 years old who had mild COVID-19 (a few samples of this study predate the infection). Cell type and time point are not known.

This clonotype has only a few counts. The V and J genes are TRBV7-2 and TRBJ1-1; possible D gene TRBD1, 5 bases. The CDR3 consists of 13 residues. V was clipped by 6 bases and J by 3 bases, with 11 bases between them. Germline V gene sequence: CDR1 SGHTA, CDR2 FQGNSA. The CDR3 coding sequence is TGTGCCAGCAGTCGTGACAGTGACACTGAAGCTTTCTTT. It specifies CASSRDSDTEAFF.

This chain uses TRBV4-2 with TRBJ2-1; D is unclear. The CDR3 covers 16 residues. Germline values: CDR1 LGHNA, CDR2 YNFKEQ. The V end lost 0 bases, the J end lost 5 bases, and 14 bases lay between the germline ends. CDR3 region: CASSQDWGSGDNEQFF. The CDR3 coding sequence is TGTGCCAGCAGCCAAGATTGGGGTTCGGGCGACAATGAGCAGTTCTTC.

This sequence joins TRBV5-1 and TRBJ1-3, with D possibly matching TRBD1 (5 bases). There are 15 residues in the CDR3. Trimming took off 0 bases at V and 7 bases at J, with 14 bases between the two ends. Germline V gene data show CDR1 as SGHRS and CDR2 as YFSETQ. The CDR3 loop reads CASSLEGVGSNTIYF. The CDR3 nucleotides are TGCGCCAGCAGCTTGGAAGGGGTCGGATCGAACACCATATATTTT.

This clonotype was detected ten times or more. V and J are TRBV5-5 and TRBJ2-3; D possibly corresponds to TRBD2 (5 bases). The V and J ends lost 3 bases and 10 bases respectively, with 18 bases between them. CDR3 length: 14 residues. Germline V gene sequence: CDR1 SGHKS, CDR2 YYEKEE (reference sequence). The CDR3 spells CASSSTMEALAQYF. CDR3 in DNA: TGTGCCAGCAGCTCGACTATGGAGGCCCTGGCGCAGTATTTT. The full variable domain, with the rest looked up from reference TRBV5-5 and TRBJ2-3, is DAGVTQSPTHLIKTRGQQVTLRCSPISGHKSVSWYQQVLGQGPQFIFQYYEKEERGRGNFPDRFSARQFPNYSSELNVNALLLGDSALYLCASSSTMEALAQYFGPGTRLTVL.

The chain joins TRBV12-3 or TRBV12-4 to TRBJ2-7; D gene ambiguous. CDR3 length: 13 residues. V was shortened by 1 base and J by 0 bases, with 4 bases between the two germline ends. DNA of the CDR3: TGTGCCAGCAGTTTAGTCAGCTCCTACGAGCAGTACTTC. The encoded protein is CASSLVSSYEQYF.

This clonotype was picked up a small number of times. The chain carries TRBV5-5 and TRBJ2-5, with 7 bases lining up with TRBD1. The junction had 4 bases not matched to a gene; V was cut back by 0 bases and J by 5 bases. The CDR3 extends over 14 amino acids. Germline V CDR1 and CDR2: SGHKS, YYEKEE (reference sequence). CDR3 amino acids: CASSLVGQRETQYF. CDR3 bases: TGTGCCAGCAGCTTGGTGGGACAGCGGGAGACCCAGTACTTC.

This clonotype was counted ten times or more. The V gene is TRBV20-1, the J gene TRBJ2-1; perhaps TRBD2 as D (6 bases). V gave up 1 base and J gave up 0 bases, with 22 bases separating them. The CDR3 extends over 19 amino acids. CDR1 and CDR2 from the germline V gene are DFQATT and SNEGSKA (reference sequence). CDR3 sequence (DNA): TGCAGTGCTAGAGGGTCCGGGAGACTAGTCATGAGCTCCTACAATGAGCAGTTCTTC. Protein product: CSARGSGRLVMSSYNEQFF.

With respect to this clonotype: At one end, the junction sequence differs from germline, possibly due to a read error. The chain couples TRBV3-1 to TRBJ1-3, with 8 bases identical to TRBD1. The CDR3 contains 12 residues. Germline values: CDR1 LGHDT, CDR2 YNNKEL (reference sequence). Here the CDR3 reads CASSPTGATLYF. CDR3 nucleotide sequence: TGTGCCAGCAGCCCGACAGGGGCCACCTTATATTTT.

This clonotype was detected only a few times. J is TRBJ2-1 and V is TRBV15; 11 nucleotides line up with TRBD2. Germline CDR1 reads LNHNV; CDR2 reads YYDKDF (reference sequence). The CDR3 is made up of 15 amino acids. With 1 base clipped from V and 7 bases from J, the junction kept 3 bases outside the gene matches. CDR3 sequence reads: CATSRVGLAGNEQFF. The CDR3 bases are TGTGCCACCAGCAGAGTAGGACTAGCGGGTAATGAGCAGTTCTTC. Looking up the rest from reference TRBV15 and TRBJ2-1 gives the full variable domain: DAMVIQNPRYQVTQFGKPVTLSCSQTLNHNVMYWYQQKSSQAPKLLFHYYDKDFNNEADTPDNFQSRRPNTSFCFLDIRSPGLGDTAMYLCATSRVGLAGNEQFFGPGTRLTVL.

The gene calls are TRBV6-6 and TRBJ1-1; a possible D gene is TRBD1 (5 bases). Germline CDR1 and CDR2: MNHNY and SVGAGI (reference sequence). Trimming cost V 0 bases and J 1 base, with 18 bases left between them. This CDR3 region has 18 residues. CDR3 DNA sequence: TGTGCCAGCAGTTACTCGATACAGGCTGTCCGCAAGAACACTGAAGCTTTCTTT. It codes for CASSYSIQAVRKNTEAFF.